This T cell receptor (beta chain) was found in a study of CD8 T cells in ankylosing spondylitis. Study findings and constraints: It was reported that disease-linked clones were significantly enriched in matched ankylosing spondylitis synovial fluid. Both synovial fluid and blood in reactive arthritis had previously been reported to carry some motif variants. CD8+ disease-linked clones were present at relatively low frequencies in blood.

Quantitative barcoded 5'-RACE was used to prepare TCR beta libraries. TCRdb passed the 5' RACE reads through MiXCR, listing each CDR3 protein once. The table lists under 150,000 distinct CDR3 sequences, 7% to 10% of them singletons. Germline V gene lookup returns CDR1 LGHNA and CDR2 YNFKEQ. V lost 2 bases, J lost 4 bases, and 12 bases lay in between. This CDR3 comprises 15 residues. This clonotype was observed a handful of times. Its matching antigen is unknown. This receptor was obtained from a male donor with ankylosing spondylitis or in good health (not recorded which). Sequences were obtained from blood, either unsorted or a sorted T cell fraction (not recorded which). The chain has TRBV4-2 and TRBJ2-1, with D possibly matching TRBD2 (6 bases). This CDR3 is CASSQLAQFYNEQFF. The DNA for the CDR3 is TGTGCCAGCAGCCAACTAGCGCAGTTTTACAATGAGCAGTTCTTC.